This TCR beta chain appears in the sequencing data of a study of blood T cell repertoires in COVID-19. About the research overall: COVID-19 samples from acute and convalescent phases originated in the United States, Italy and Spain.

Germline loops: CDR1 SGHDT, CDR2 YYEEEE. V shed 2 bases and J shed 4 bases, with 12 bases lying between them. CDR3 size: 14 residues. The repertoire was sequenced with immunoSEQ multiplex PCR; TCRdb's copy has only in-frame clones and lacks some. The sample yields more than 15,000 clones, 70% to 90% seen once. The V gene is TRBV5-6, the J gene TRBJ2-5, with D possibly being TRBD2 (6 bases). This clonotype was obtained from a human donor with active COVID-19. The donor label of this sample is uncertain. Specimen: peripheral blood. The CDR3 is CASSFRSSAETQYF. CDR3 in DNA: TGTGCCAGCAGCTTTAGATCTAGCGCAGAGACCCAGTACTTC. The full variable domain, with the rest looked up from reference TRBV5-6 and TRBJ2-5, is DAGVTQSPTHLIKTRGQQVTLRCSPKSGHDTVSWYQQALGQGPQFIFQYYEEEERQRGNFPDRFSGHQFPNYSSELNVNALLLGDSALYLCASSFRSSAETQYFGPGTRLLVL.